The 9 T cell receptor beta chains below were found in one sample sequenced in a study of blood T cell repertoires in COVID-19. Clones were read by immunoSEQ multiplex PCR, and TCRdb kept only the in-frame ones, dropping some. The sample holds approximately 110,000 clones, approximately 82% seen once. Source material: peripheral blood. The receptors originated from a woman older than 75 with acute or convalescent COVID-19.

Worth noting for this clone: The junction does not match germline at one end; this may be a read error. The chain combines TRBV30 with TRBJ2-3, with D possibly TRBD2 on 6 matching bases. Germline V gives CDR1 GTSNPN, CDR2 SVGIG (reference sequence). This CDR3 is built from 12 residues. The chain's CDR3 is CAWDGSRDTQYF. The CDR3 DNA sequence: TGTGCCTGGGACGGGAGCAGAGATACGCAGTATTTT.

This chain joins TRBV2 and TRBJ1-1; tentatively, D is TRBD1 (5 bases). The germline gives CDR1 SNHLY, CDR2 FYNNEI. V gave up 7 bases and J gave up 5 bases, with 14 bases separating them. The CDR3 totals 13 residues. The CDR3 is CASTPAQGTEAFF. The CDR3 nucleotides are TGTGCCAGCACACCGGCCCAGGGTACTGAAGCTTTCTTT.

The chain couples TRBV24-1 to TRBJ2-2, with TRBD1 identical over 7 bases. CDR3 length: 16 amino acids. In germline, CDR1 is KGHDR, CDR2 SFDVKD. V dropped 7 bases and J dropped 3; count of bases not matched to a gene: 10. This chain's CDR3 is CATSSLQGPDTGELFF. DNA for the CDR3: TGTGCCACCAGCTCTTTACAGGGGCCAGACACCGGGGAGCTGTTTTTT.

This clone showed up just once. The CDR3 region has the DNA TGTGCCAGCAGTTCCCAGGACAGGACAAGGGAGACCCAGTACTTC. Its protein is CASSSQDRTRETQYF. This chain links TRBV28 with TRBJ2-5; 7 positions agree with TRBD1. This CDR3 is built from 15 residues. Germline trimming cut 4 bases from V and 5 bases from J; bases unmatched to any gene: 10. The germline V gene has CDR1 MDHEN and CDR2 SYDVKM.

The chain is built from TRBV28 and TRBJ1-5; the D is unclear. The CDR3 loop spans 13 amino acids. CDR1 MDHEN and CDR2 SYDVKM come from the germline V gene. Trimming shortened V by 1 base and J by 5 bases, and 6 bases separated the two germline ends. CDR3 protein: CASSLSPDQPQHF. CDR3 bases: TGTGCCAGCAGTTTATCCCCGGATCAGCCCCAGCATTTT.

This clone was seen just once. This chain links TRBV4-1 with TRBJ2-2; D is perhaps TRBD2 (5 bases). V lost 1 base and J 4 bases, leaving 10 bases between the germline ends. This CDR3 has 15 residues. CDR1 MGHRA and CDR2 YSYEKL come from the germline V gene. The CDR3 region is CASSQGVGSTGELFF. CDR3 nucleotides: TGCGCCAGCAGCCAAGGAGTAGGGAGCACCGGGGAGCTGTTTTTT.

This clone was recorded only once. The CDR3 DNA reads TGTGCCAGTAGTTCCGGCCTTTACTATAGCAATCAGCCCCAGCATTTT. As protein: CASSSGLYYSNQPQHF. The chain combines TRBV19 with TRBJ1-5; D remains ambiguous. V gave up 5 bases and J gave up 0 bases, with 14 bases separating them. CDR1 and CDR2 (germline): LNHDA, SQIVND (reference sequence). The CDR3 has 16 amino acids.

CDR3 amino acids: CASSPPLTGELFF. The CDR3 region has the DNA TGTGCCAGCAGTCCCCCTTTAACCGGGGAGCTGTTTTTT. The chain is built from TRBV12-3 or TRBV12-4 and TRBJ2-2, with D uncertain. The CDR3 extends over 13 amino acids. Trimming shortened V by 5 bases and J by 5 bases, and 9 bases separated the two germline ends.

Comments on this clone: Other DNA sequences within the sample encode an identical CDR3. The chain couples TRBV12-5 to TRBJ2-2; TRBD2 matches at 11 bases. CDR1 is LGHNT, CDR2 FRNRAP, per germline. V was pared by 1 base and J by 5 bases, with 3 bases of the junction left unmatched. The CDR3 runs 16 residues. For the CDR3, the DNA is TGTGCTAGTGGTTTGGGGACTAGCGGGTTGACCGGGGAGCTGTTTTTT. Translation: CASGLGTSGLTGELFF.